This T cell receptor beta chain came from a study of T cell responses to AZD1222 COVID-19 vaccine. TCRdb keeps only in-frame clones here, not all; method: immunoSEQ multiplex PCR. The sample has 90,000 to 150,000 clones, 80% to 90% seen once; the top ten hold roughly 2.6%. Germline CDR1 reads MNHNS; CDR2 reads SASEGT. Deletions cut 3 bases from V and 4 bases from J, with 6 bases between. CDR3 size: 13 residues. This clonotype was obtained from an adult in good health. Source: peripheral blood, taken on day 0 of AZD1222 vaccination. This rearrangement joins TRBV6-1 to TRBJ2-2; D is unclear. In DNA, the CDR3 is TGTGCCAGCAGTGATACTGTCACCGGGGAGCTGTTTTTT. Translating it yields CASSDTVTGELFF.